These 14 T cell receptor beta chains share one sample of origin, sequenced in a study of cytomegalovirus exposure and HLA in healthy donors. The PCR made use of 60 Vbeta and 13 Jbeta primers. Profiling relied on immunoSEQ multiplex PCR, and the TCRdb table lists in-frame clones only, not all of them. This table has around 140,000 clones, roughly 79% appearing once. The source material was PBMCs. All receptors derive from a male donor in good health and CMV-seronegative.

The V gene is TRBV7-2, the J gene TRBJ2-7; 8 bases map to TRBD1. Germline assignment: CDR1 SGHTA and CDR2 FQGNSA. V was pared by 8 bases and J by 4 bases, with 7 bases of the junction left unmatched. This CDR3 spans 13 amino acids. CDR3 sequence reads: CASGVQGAYEQYF. CDR3 bases: TGTGCCAGCGGAGTCCAGGGGGCTTACGAGCAGTACTTC.

This chain connects TRBV6-5 to TRBJ2-7, with a tentative D call TRBD2 (6 bases). CDR1 and CDR2 from the germline V gene are MNHEY and SVGAGI. This CDR3 is 15 amino acids long. V shed 0 bases and J shed 2 bases, with 11 bases lying between them. CDR3 sequence (DNA): TGTGCCAGCAGTTACTCGTCCGGGGGAACCTACGAGCAGTACTTC. It codes for CASSYSSGGTYEQYF.

This clone has more than one count but fewer than ten. The V and J genes are TRBV5-1 and TRBJ2-5, with D unclear. CDR1 and CDR2 from the germline V gene are SGHRS and YFSETQ. The CDR3 is made up of 14 amino acids. Trimming shortened V by 4 bases and J by 5 bases, and 15 bases separated the two germline ends. This chain's CDR3 is CASSLMSPAETQYF. In DNA, the CDR3 is TGCGCCAGCAGCCTCATGAGCCCAGCGGAGACCCAGTACTTC.

The V and J genes are TRBV19 and TRBJ1-1; D possibly corresponds to TRBD1 (6 bases). V was clipped by 6 bases and J by 0 bases, with 11 bases between them. Germline V gene sequence: CDR1 LNHDA, CDR2 SQIVND (reference sequence). This CDR3 is 14 amino acids long. CDR3 DNA: TGTGCCAGTAGGGACAGCTCCATGAACACTGAAGCTTTCTTT. As protein: CASRDSSMNTEAFF.

In regard to this clone: At one end the junction does not follow the germline gene, possibly because of a read error. The rearrangement joins TRBV7-9 to TRBJ2-1; 10 bases align to TRBD2. Per the germline V gene, CDR1 is SEHNR and CDR2 is FQNEAQ (reference sequence). The CDR3 is 15 amino acids. CDR3 coding DNA: TGTTCCAGCAGCTTTCCTAGCGGGGGCAACAATGAGCAGTTCTTC. This translates into CSSSFPSGGNNEQFF.

The chain combines TRBV11-1 with TRBJ1-1; D possibly corresponds to TRBD1 (6 bases). Deletions cut 7 bases from V and 5 bases from J, with 14 bases between. CDR3 length: 13 residues. Germline loops: CDR1 SGHAT, CDR2 FQDESV (reference sequence). This CDR3 reads CASIDQGKTEAFF. The CDR3 bases are TGTGCCAGCATCGATCAGGGGAAGACTGAAGCTTTCTTT.

This clone was observed once. The CDR3 region has the DNA TGTGCCAGCAGCGCGACCGTGGGGACTACTAACTATGGCTACACCTTC. Translated: CASSATVGTTNYGYTF. This chain uses TRBV2 with TRBJ1-2, with D possibly TRBD1 on 5 matching bases. The CDR3 contains 16 residues. CDR1 SNHLY and CDR2 FYNNEI come from the germline V gene. V was clipped by 6 bases and J by 0 bases, with 17 bases between them.

This sequence joins TRBV30 and TRBJ2-5, with D possibly being TRBD2 (6 bases). Trimming took 1 base from V and 2 from J, leaving 11 bases between them. The CDR3 has 14 residues. The V gene's germline CDR1 is GTSNPN and CDR2 SVGIG (reference sequence). CDR3 nucleotides: TGTGCCTGGAGTGGTCTCCGGGGGCAAGAGACCCAGTACTTC. This gives the protein CAWSGLRGQETQYF.

V is TRBV4-3 and J is TRBJ2-1, with D hard to call. The length of the CDR3 is 13 residues. Germline loops: CDR1 LGHNA, CDR2 YSLEER. Trimming shortened V by 1 base and J by 6 bases, and 7 bases separated the two germline ends. CDR3 DNA: TGCGCCAGCAGCCAAGGACTGGGCAATGAGCAGTTCTTC. Its protein is CASSQGLGNEQFF.

The chain recombines TRBV4-3 with TRBJ2-2; D perhaps matches TRBD1 (5 bases). V dropped 0 bases and J dropped 6 bases, with 8 bases sitting between them. Germline values: CDR1 LGHNA, CDR2 YSLEER. CDR3 size: 14 residues. The CDR3 protein is CASSQDIGAGELFF. Here the CDR3 DNA reads TGCGCCAGCAGCCAAGATATAGGGGCCGGGGAGCTGTTTTTT.

The chain recombines TRBV9 with TRBJ2-3; 9 nucleotides align to TRBD1. The trim removed 2 bases at V and 4 bases at J, leaving 8 bases unmatched. Germline V gives CDR1 SGDLS, CDR2 YYNGEE. This CDR3 region has 16 residues. In DNA form, the CDR3 reads TGTGCCAGCAGCGTCAGCGAGGGGACAGGGTCAGATACGCAGTATTTT. Translating it yields CASSVSEGTGSDTQYF.

This rearrangement joins TRBV18 to TRBJ1-1, with D possibly being TRBD1 (6 bases). V lost 4 bases and J 0 bases, leaving 12 bases between the germline ends. Germline V CDR1 and CDR2: KGHSH, LQKENI. This CDR3 has 15 residues. CDR3 DNA: TGTGCCAGCTCACGTTTACAGGGAGTGAACACTGAAGCTTTCTTT. This gives the protein CASSRLQGVNTEAFF.

J is TRBJ1-5 and V is TRBV7-2, with D unclear. Germline values: CDR1 SGHTA, CDR2 FQGNSA. V lost 1 base and J 4 bases, leaving 17 bases between the germline ends. This CDR3 has 17 amino acids. CDR3 amino acids: CASSLVSGLGGNQPQHF. The CDR3 coding sequence is TGTGCCAGCAGCTTAGTCTCCGGTCTAGGCGGGAATCAGCCCCAGCATTTT.

In this sample, this clone turned up once. The chain links TRBV18 to TRBJ1-1; TRBD1 matches at 10 bases. CDR3 length equals 17 residues. CDR1 and CDR2 (germline): KGHSH, LQKENI. V shed 8 bases and J 2 bases; nucleotides not matched to a gene: 14. The CDR3 DNA sequence: TGTGCCAGCCAGTCACGTGGGACAGGGGTCGTTAACACTGAAGCTTTCTTT. It encodes CASQSRGTGVVNTEAFF.